The rows below give T cell receptor beta chains drawn from one sample of a study of blood T cells in healthy people across ages. One entry per CDR3 protein results from TCRdb running MiXCR on the 5' RACE reads. The sample shows about 280,000 distinct CDR3 sequences, roughly a quarter of them seen only once. Sequenced material: blood. All receptors come from a woman aged 70-85 years in good health. Both conserved end residues are trimmed from each CDR3.

V: TRBV11-2; CDR3: ASSLTLSSYNEQF
V: TRBV7-9; CDR3: ASSPRRGTGTGTETQY
V: TRBV20-1; CDR3: SARETGAVSNQPQH
V: TRBV6-2/TRBV6-3; CDR3: TSGDLSGCEQY
V: TRBV25-1; CDR3: ASISPRQGNEKLF
V: TRBV28; CDR3: ASSLRGWGQGGDTQY
V: TRBV29-1; CDR3: SVPPLQGLGNEQF
V: TRBV2; CDR3: ASKRSFRGGAEAF
V: TRBV27; CDR3: ASSSPSRSQPQH
V: TRBV5-1; CDR3: ASRSGTSENNEQF
V: TRBV14; CDR3: ASSQDRTAGATYEQY
V: TRBV20-1; CDR3: SARGGLAGDTQY
V: TRBV21-1; CDR3: ASSEAPGNTGELF
V: TRBV7-2; CDR3: ASSFGQGSDYGYT
V: TRBV28; CDR3: ASSSRMRQGARSTEAF
V: TRBV20-1; CDR3: SARDPGSGSSYEQY
V: TRBV14; CDR3: ASSRRTSGRGSTDTQY
V: TRBV20-1; CDR3: SARVGQGTNYGYT
V: TRBV24-1; CDR3: ATSDRTGGGETQY
V: TRBV3-1; CDR3: ASSRVTSGRGDTQY
V: TRBV6-2/TRBV6-3; CDR3: ASSYSGQGPFYEQY
V: TRBV7-3; CDR3: ASSRGPIQETQY
V: TRBV7-3; CDR3: ASSFTPDNEQF
V: TRBV28; CDR3: ASSPWDSYYGYT
V: TRBV12-3/TRBV12-4; CDR3: ASSTPGQGTTGELF
V: TRBV7-9; CDR3: ASSLDRGPTSYEKLF
V: TRBV29-1; CDR3: SVEGGQGTTNEKLF
V: TRBV29-1; CDR3: SVLRLAGSGQETQY
V: TRBV7-6; CDR3: ASGNSGRAHEQY
V: TRBV7-9; CDR3: ASSLEATSGVYEQY
V: TRBV5-1; CDR3: ASSPGGGQETQY
V: TRBV20-1; CDR3: SASRLAEFETDSYEQY
V: TRBV20-1; CDR3: SARYSGRSHEQY
V: TRBV5-1; CDR3: ASSLAPGLAGGDEQF
V: TRBV29-1; CDR3: SVAPFGDTQY
V: TRBV3-1; CDR3: ASSQAKREYEQF
V: TRBV5-1; CDR3: ASSLGTSARSYNEQF
V: TRBV28; CDR3: ATRWGNTEAF
V: TRBV20-1; CDR3: SAGKLAGAMDEQF
V: TRBV2; CDR3: ASRRQANIQY
V: TRBV3-1; CDR3: ASSQGQVGTSSGANVLT
V: TRBV7-2; CDR3: ASSSTSGSEEF
V: TRBV5-1; CDR3: ASSSEGGNQPQH